Sequencing of this TCR beta chain was carried out in a study of T cells after yellow fever vaccination. Overall study results and limits: Bulk-population clonotypes that are abundant could appear as contaminants in FACS-sorted repertoires.

V shed 0 bases and J shed 3 bases, with 12 bases lying between them. The CDR3 consists of 15 residues. From germline, CDR1 is DFQATT and CDR2 SNEGSKA (reference sequence). TCRdb processed the 5' RACE reads anew with MiXCR; each CDR3 protein has one entry. The table lists under 350,000 distinct CDR3 sequences, over 4% of them singletons. Remarks on this clonotype: What it recognizes is unknown.

The sequencing used PBMCs, collected 5 days after the yellow fever booster vaccination. The V call is TRBV20-1, the J call TRBJ1-5, with D hard to call. The origin of this receptor is a man between 18 and 29 years old who received the YFV17D yellow fever vaccine. CDR3 sequence: CSARESGVYNQPQHF. CDR3 DNA sequence: TGCAGTGCTAGAGAGTCAGGAGTATACAATCAGCCCCAGCATTTT.